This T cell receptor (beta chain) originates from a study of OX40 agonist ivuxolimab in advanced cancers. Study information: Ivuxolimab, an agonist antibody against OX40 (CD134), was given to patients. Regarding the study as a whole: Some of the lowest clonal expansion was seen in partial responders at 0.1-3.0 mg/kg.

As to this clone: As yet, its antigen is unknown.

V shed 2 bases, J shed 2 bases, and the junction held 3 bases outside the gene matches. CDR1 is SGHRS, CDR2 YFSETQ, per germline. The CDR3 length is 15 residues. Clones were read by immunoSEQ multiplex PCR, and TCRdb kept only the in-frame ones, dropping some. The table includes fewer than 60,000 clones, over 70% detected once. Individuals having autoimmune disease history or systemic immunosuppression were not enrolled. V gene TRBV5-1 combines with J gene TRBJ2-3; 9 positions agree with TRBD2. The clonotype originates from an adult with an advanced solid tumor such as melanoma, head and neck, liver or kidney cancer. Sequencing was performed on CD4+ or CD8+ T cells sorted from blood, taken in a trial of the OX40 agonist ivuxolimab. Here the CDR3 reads CASSFSGSSTDTQYF. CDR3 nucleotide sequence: TGCGCCAGCAGCTTTAGCGGGAGTTCCACAGATACGCAGTATTTT.